This T cell receptor (beta chain) was sequenced during a study of monozygotic twins with inflammatory bowel disease. CDR3 length: 15 amino acids. In the case of this clonotype: The target antigen is unknown.

Study-wide results and caveats: Varying immunosuppressive regimens may have increased patient repertoire variability.

TCRdb reanalyzed the 5' RACE reads and collapses them to one entry per CDR3 protein, without DNA. Its listing shows some 330,000 distinct CDR3 sequences. J is TRBJ2-4 and V is TRBV12-3 or TRBV12-4; TCRdb indicates TRBD1, and absent DNA this call remains unverified. The clonotype was recovered from a human donor with ulcerative colitis or Crohn's disease, or a healthy co-twin of an affected twin (not recorded which). The sequenced sample consisted of blood. The CDR3 protein is CASSPRSGGKNIQYF.